These 16 T cell receptor beta chains originate from one sample sequenced in a study of T-cell reconstitution after alpha-beta-depleted transplantation in children. During its preparation, the TCRbeta library received unique molecular identifiers. TCRdb processed the PCR reads anew with MiXCR; each CDR3 protein has one entry. Of 450,000 to 600,000 distinct CDR3 sequences listed, 13% are singletons. The starting material was PBMCs, mostly from graft donor cells, obtained 360 days after TCRalphabeta/CD19-depleted stem cell transplant. These receptors came from a male patient under 18 who had a stem cell transplant for acute myeloid leukemia, so the T cells may come from the graft donor.

In this sample, this clonotype turned up a few times. This chain joins TRBV29-1 and TRBJ2-5; tentatively, D is TRBD1 (5 bases). Trimming stripped 1 base from V and 4 bases from J, with 10 bases between. Germline loops: CDR1 SQVTM, CDR2 ANQGSEA. The CDR3 extends over 13 amino acids. CDR3: CSVEGPGLETQYF. In nucleotides, the CDR3 is TGCAGCGTTGAAGGACCAGGGTTAGAGACCCAGTACTTC.

This clonotype was recorded at least ten times. The rearrangement links TRBV28 to TRBJ2-2; 8 bases fit TRBD2. The germline V gene encodes CDR1 MDHEN and CDR2 SYDVKM. Trimming removed 3 bases from V and 2 bases from J; junction bases left unmatched: 5. The CDR3 length is 16 residues. As DNA, the CDR3 is TGTGCCAGCAGTTTTACACTAGCGGTTAACACCGGGGAGCTGTTTTTT. Residues: CASSFTLAVNTGELFF.

In its sample, this clonotype was seen a few times. The chain uses TRBV6-5 and TRBJ2-7; 13 bases align to TRBD2. There are 15 residues in the CDR3. J was trimmed by 6 bases and V by 2 bases; bases with no gene match: 4. Germline V gives CDR1 MNHEY, CDR2 SVGAGI. This CDR3 reads CASSYGWTSGGEQYF. Written as DNA, the CDR3 is TGTGCCAGCAGTTACGGGTGGACTAGCGGGGGCGAGCAGTACTTC.

The V and J genes are TRBV4-2 and TRBJ1-4, with TRBD1 matching 10 bases. The V and J ends lost 4 bases and 3 bases, in that order; junction bases with no gene match: 8. The CDR3 consists of 17 residues. CDR1 LGHNA and CDR2 YNFKEQ come from the germline V gene. CDR3 sequence reads: CASSPDIGTGANEKLFF. The CDR3 DNA reads TGTGCCAGCAGCCCGGATATTGGGACAGGGGCTAATGAAAAACTGTTTTTT.

This sequence joins TRBV20-1 and TRBJ2-7; 7 positions match TRBD2. The CDR3 covers 18 residues. CDR1 is DFQATT and CDR2 is SNEGSKA in the germline V gene (reference sequence). V lost 0 bases to trimming and J lost 7 bases; unmatched junction nucleotides: 21. Written as DNA, the CDR3 is TGCAGTGCTAGAGAGGGTATAGTAGCGGGTGTGTCCTGGGGTGAGCAGTACTTC. Amino acid sequence: CSAREGIVAGVSWGEQYF.

The chain links TRBV20-1 to TRBJ2-7; D is uncertain. The CDR3 extends over 13 amino acids. V shed 2 bases and J shed 6 bases, with 14 bases lying between them. CDR1 is DFQATT and CDR2 is SNEGSKA in the germline V gene (reference sequence). The CDR3 sequence: CSARPPVSREQYF. The CDR3 DNA reads as TGCAGTGCTAGACCCCCAGTTTCGCGCGAGCAGTACTTC.

The chain joins TRBV20-1 to TRBJ1-2; the D is unclear. The CDR3 extends over 11 amino acids. From germline, CDR1 is DFQATT and CDR2 SNEGSKA (reference sequence). The CDR3 DNA reads TGCTTGGTCCCAAGGCGCTATGGCTACACCTTC. It codes for CLVPRRYGYTF.

This clonotype appeared a few times. This rearrangement joins TRBV7-8 to TRBJ2-7; D remains unclear. This CDR3 comprises 14 residues. Germline-derived CDR1 and CDR2 are SGHVS and FQNEAQ. V was clipped by 5 bases and J by 6 bases, with 17 bases between them. CDR3 bases: TGTGCCAGCAGCCTTCGGGCGATACCCTCCGAGCAGTACTTC. Encoded protein: CASSLRAIPSEQYF. Based on the CDR3 plus reference TRBV7-8 and TRBJ2-7, the full variable domain is GAGVSQSPRYKVAKRGQDVALRCDPISGHVSLFWYQQALGQGPEFLTYFQNEAQLDKSGLPSDRFFAERPEGSVSTLKIQRTQQEDSAVYLCASSLRAIPSEQYFGPGTRLTVT.

This clonotype has just a few counts. The V call is TRBV5-1, the J call TRBJ2-3; 8 bases match TRBD1. J gave up 5 bases and V 2 bases, and 7 bases lay outside the gene matches. Germline assignment: CDR1 SGHRS and CDR2 YFSETQ. This CDR3 comprises 15 residues. The chain's CDR3 is CASSLLPGGIDTQYF. DNA of the CDR3: TGCGCCAGCAGCTTACTACCAGGGGGCATAGATACGCAGTATTTT.

The sample holds a few counts of this clonotype. V is TRBV4-2 and J is TRBJ2-7; D is unresolved. Trimming removed 1 base at V and 0 bases at J, with 10 bases between. The CDR3 loop spans 15 amino acids. CDR1 is LGHNA and CDR2 is YNFKEQ in the germline V gene. Written as DNA, the CDR3 is TGTGCCAGCAGCCAAGGTCGGACGAGCTCCTACGAGCAGTACTTC. Protein sequence: CASSQGRTSSYEQYF.

For this clonotype: Possible read error: a much larger clone is one base away. This chain joins TRBV7-9 and TRBJ2-2; D remains unclear. The CDR3 contains 14 residues. CDR1 SEHNR and CDR2 FQNEAQ come from the germline V gene (reference sequence). V lost 1 base and J 3 bases, leaving 6 bases between the germline ends. CDR3 sequence reads: CASSLVRDTGELFF. The CDR3 nucleotides are TGTGCCAGCAGCTTAGTCCGGGACACCGGGGAGCTGTTTTTT.

This clonotype was observed a few times. The V and J genes are TRBV20-1 and TRBJ2-2, with 7 bases fitting TRBD1. Trimming removed 4 bases from V and 6 bases from J; junction bases left unmatched: 8. CDR1 DFQATT and CDR2 SNEGSKA come from the germline V gene (reference sequence). The CDR3 loop spans 14 amino acids. The CDR3 DNA follows: TGCAGTGCTACATCAAACAGGGGAGCCGGGGAGCTGTTTTTT. This codes for CSATSNRGAGELFF.

The rearrangement links TRBV20-1 to TRBJ2-3, with unresolved D. Germline V gene data show CDR1 as DFQATT and CDR2 as SNEGSKA (reference sequence). The CDR3 totals 13 residues. Trimming took off 2 bases at V and 3 bases at J, with 9 bases between the two ends. Here the CDR3 reads CSARRLPTDTQYF. CDR3 sequence (DNA): TGCAGTGCTAGAAGATTACCAACAGATACGCAGTATTTT.

The chain joins TRBV18 to TRBJ2-7; no definite D call. The V end was cut by 3 bases, the J end by 4 bases, with 22 bases between. This CDR3 is built from 17 residues. The germline V gene encodes CDR1 KGHSH and CDR2 LQKENI. The DNA of the CDR3 is TGTGCCAGCTCACCTAGTGGCACACCCGAACGTCTTTACGAGCAGTACTTC. Its translation is CASSPSGTPERLYEQYF. Complete variable domain (other parts from reference TRBV18 and TRBJ2-7): NAGVMQNPRHLVRRRGQEARLRCSPMKGHSHVYWYRQLPEEGLKFMVYLQKENIIDESGMPKERFSAEFPKEGPSILRIQQVVRGDSAAYFCASSPSGTPERLYEQYFGPGTRLTVT.

The chain links TRBV2 to TRBJ2-5, with a possible D match to TRBD2 (5 bases). The V and J ends lost 6 bases and 5 bases respectively, with 16 bases between them. The CDR3 sequence is 14 residues long. Germline-derived CDR1 and CDR2 are SNHLY and FYNNEI. CDR3 nucleotides: TGTGCCAGCAGAGACTATGAAGGTGGCGAGACCCAGTACTTC. Translated, it gives CASRDYEGGETQYF.

This clonotype was seen many times. The rearrangement uses TRBV14 and TRBJ1-2, with 7 bases matching TRBD1. Germline CDR1 SGHDN, CDR2 FVKESK. The V segment lost 5 bases and the J segment 0 bases; nucleotides outside the gene matches: 6. The CDR3 totals 15 residues. DNA for the CDR3: TGTGCCAGCAGCTACGGGGACAGAACTAACTATGGCTACACCTTC. Amino acid sequence: CASSYGDRTNYGYTF.